This entry is about one TCR beta chain. The sample is drawn from a study of Ad26.COV2.S vaccination and SARS-CoV-2 variants. On the study more broadly: Intramuscular Ad26.COV2.S doses were given once or twice, 56 days apart.

The treatment: 19 received Ad26.COV2.S at low or high dose, single or two shots; about five received placebo; per-sample allocation not given. Each sample was drawn 63 days after the first injection (of vaccine or placebo). Assay: immunoSEQ multiplex PCR; the TCRdb copy retains only in-frame clones and omits some. In the table there are around 300,000 clones, 85% to 90% of which are singletons. This material consisted of peripheral blood, taken in a trial of Ad26.COV2.S vaccine versus placebo. The receptor comes from a person between 18 and 65 years old who received the Ad26.COV2.S COVID-19 vaccine or a placebo.

Here the CDR3 DNA reads TGTGCCAGCTCACCAAGTCAGGCAGTGTATGAGCAGTTCTTC. Encoded protein: CASSPSQAVYEQFF. V usage is TRBV18 and J usage is TRBJ2-1; D call uncertain. The CDR3 loop spans 14 amino acids. Looked up from germline, CDR1 is KGHSH and CDR2 is LQKENI. The V end was cut by 2 bases, the J end by 8 bases, with 13 bases between.